The TCR beta chain under discussion was sequenced for a study of blood T cells in healthy people across ages. Study outcomes and limitations: It was found that TCR beta diversity correlated strongly with the percentage of naive T cells.

It was with a sample-barcoded 5' primer and a J-beta primer mix that a second PCR of about 7 to 12 cycles was run. Each cDNA molecule received a tag from a template-switch adaptor that had 12 random nucleotides. CDR3-containing paired-end reads numbered at least 2.5 million in each sample. TCRdb called the 5' RACE reads again in MiXCR, with one record for every CDR3 protein. The sample holds 1,100,000 or so distinct CDR3 sequences, under 45% seen once. The CDR3 is made up of 14 amino acids. V dropped 6 bases and J dropped 6 bases, with 15 bases sitting between them. Germline-derived CDR1 and CDR2 are MNHEY and SVGEGT. Notes on this clonotype: Its matching antigen is unknown.

This rearrangement joins TRBV6-2 or TRBV6-3 to TRBJ2-4; D is perhaps TRBD2 (6 bases). The sequencing sample was made of blood. This receptor was identified in a woman aged 55-70 years in good health. The CDR3 DNA reads TGTGCCAGCAGAGATAGCGGTGGCGGAAACATTCAGTACTTC. Residues: CASRDSGGGNIQYF.